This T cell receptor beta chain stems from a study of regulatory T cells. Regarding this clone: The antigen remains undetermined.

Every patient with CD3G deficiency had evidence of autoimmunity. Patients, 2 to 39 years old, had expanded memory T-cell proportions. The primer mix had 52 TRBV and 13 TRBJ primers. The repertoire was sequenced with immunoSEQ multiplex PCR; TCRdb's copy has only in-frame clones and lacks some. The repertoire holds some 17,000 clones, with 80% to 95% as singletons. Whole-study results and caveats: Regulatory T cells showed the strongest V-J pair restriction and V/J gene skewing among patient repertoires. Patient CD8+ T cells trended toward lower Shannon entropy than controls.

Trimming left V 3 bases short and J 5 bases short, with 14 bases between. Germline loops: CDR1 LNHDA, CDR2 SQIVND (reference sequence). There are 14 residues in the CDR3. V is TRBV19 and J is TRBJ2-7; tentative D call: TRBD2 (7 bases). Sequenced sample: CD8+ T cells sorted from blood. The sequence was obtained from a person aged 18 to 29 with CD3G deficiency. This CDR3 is CASSMGGPGNEQYF. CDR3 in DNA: TGTGCCAGTAGTATGGGGGGGCCCGGCAACGAGCAGTACTTC.